The 3 T cell receptor beta chains presented below share a single source sample, sequenced in a study of blood T cell repertoires in COVID-19. Libraries were prepared by immunoSEQ multiplex PCR; TCRdb keeps only in-frame clonotypes and omits some of them. In the table there are fewer than 200,000 clones, 83% of which are singletons. The sequencing input was peripheral blood. These receptors all come from a human donor in a cohort sampled during active COVID-19.

The chain is built from TRBV27 and TRBJ2-7; D may be TRBD1 (6 bases). V dropped 5 bases and J dropped 4 bases, with 15 bases sitting between them. The CDR3 consists of 14 residues. CDR1 is MNHEY, CDR2 SMNVEV, per germline (reference sequence). The chain's CDR3 is CASSRRGSRYEQYF. In DNA, the CDR3 is TGTGCCAGCAGTCGCAGGGGATCGAGGTACGAGCAGTACTTC.

Here the CDR3 reads CASSLGGTSGGKDTQYF. CDR3 in DNA: TGCGCCAGCAGCTTGGGTGGGACTAGCGGGGGGAAAGATACGCAGTATTTT. The chain couples TRBV5-1 to TRBJ2-3; 15 nucleotides line up with TRBD2. The germline gives CDR1 SGHRS, CDR2 YFSETQ. This CDR3 is 17 amino acids long. J lost 5 bases, V lost 0 bases, and 4 bases had no gene match.

V gene TRBV7-2 combines with J gene TRBJ2-1; 14 bases map to TRBD2. There are 19 residues in the CDR3. V was clipped by 1 base and J by 7 bases; unmatched bases: 12. Looked up from germline, CDR1 is SGHTA and CDR2 is FQGNSA. CDR3 region: CASSLESTGTSGGANEQFF. The CDR3 coding sequence is TGTGCCAGCAGCTTAGAGTCTACGGGGACTAGCGGGGGAGCTAATGAGCAGTTCTTC.